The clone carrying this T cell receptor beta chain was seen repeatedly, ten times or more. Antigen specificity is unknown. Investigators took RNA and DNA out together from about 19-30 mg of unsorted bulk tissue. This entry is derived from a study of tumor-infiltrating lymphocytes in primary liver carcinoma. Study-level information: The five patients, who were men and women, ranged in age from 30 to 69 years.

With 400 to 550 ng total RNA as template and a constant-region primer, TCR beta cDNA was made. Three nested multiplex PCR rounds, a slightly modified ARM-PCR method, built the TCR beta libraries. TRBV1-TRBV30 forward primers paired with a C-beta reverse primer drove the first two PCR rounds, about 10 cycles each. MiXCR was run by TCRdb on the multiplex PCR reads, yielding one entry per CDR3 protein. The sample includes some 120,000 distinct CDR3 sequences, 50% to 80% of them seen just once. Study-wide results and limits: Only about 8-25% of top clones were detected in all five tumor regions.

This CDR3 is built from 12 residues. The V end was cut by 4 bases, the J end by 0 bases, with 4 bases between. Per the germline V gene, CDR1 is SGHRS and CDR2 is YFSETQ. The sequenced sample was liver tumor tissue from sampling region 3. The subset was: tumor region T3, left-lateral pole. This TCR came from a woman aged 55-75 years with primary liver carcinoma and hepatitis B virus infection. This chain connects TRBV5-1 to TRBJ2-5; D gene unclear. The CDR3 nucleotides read TGCGCCAGCAGCCCCAACCAAGAGACCCAGTACTTC. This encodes CASSPNQETQYF.